These 4 T cell receptor beta chains came from one sample sequenced in a study of PD-1 blockade in classical Hodgkin lymphoma. Produced via immunoSEQ multiplex PCR; TCRdb's table is partial and in-frame only. The sample carries some 16,000 clones, approximately 86% recorded once. The time point: newly diagnosed, previously untreated cHL patient sample. Magnetic negative selection of thawed PBMCs was the method by which CD4+ T cells were purified. The sequencing sample was made of CD4+ T cells from blood. All receptors derive from a human donor with classical Hodgkin lymphoma.

The V and J genes are TRBV7-2 and TRBJ2-2; D gene unclear. Trimming cost V 5 bases and J 7 bases, with 8 bases left between them. The CDR3 loop spans 12 amino acids. Germline CDR1 SGHTA, CDR2 FQGNSA. CDR3 sequence reads: CASSPSIGELFF. CDR3 nucleotides: TGTGCCAGCAGCCCGTCTATCGGGGAGCTGTTTTTT.

This chain connects TRBV5-4 to TRBJ2-5; D unresolved. V lost 5 bases and J 5 bases, leaving 13 bases between the germline ends. Germline CDR1 reads SGHNT; CDR2 reads YYREEE (reference sequence). The CDR3 runs to 13 residues. The CDR3 coding sequence is TGTGCCAGCAGTCTGGACCAGGCTGAGACCCAGTACTTC. Translation: CASSLDQAETQYF.

V is TRBV14 and J is TRBJ1-1, with D perhaps TRBD1 (5 bases). Germline CDR1 is SGHDN and CDR2 is FVKESK. The V end was cut by 0 bases, the J end by 9 bases, with 14 bases between. The length of the CDR3 is 14 residues. Here the CDR3 DNA reads TGTGCCAGCAGCCAAGAATGGGGGGTACCCCAAGCTTTCTTT. The encoded protein is CASSQEWGVPQAFF.

V and J are TRBV28 and TRBJ2-2; D possibly uses TRBD1 or TRBD2 (5 bases each). V gave up 4 bases and J gave up 3 bases, with 15 bases separating them. CDR3 length: 16 amino acids. The germline V gene encodes CDR1 MDHEN and CDR2 SYDVKM. The chain's CDR3 is CASSSSKGTHTGELFF. As DNA, the CDR3 is TGTGCCAGCAGTTCCAGTAAGGGGACCCACACCGGGGAGCTGTTTTTT.